The subject of this entry is one TCR beta chain. It lacks a known antigen. No much larger clonotype is one base removed from it; base qualities were not supplied. To prepare the library, the immunoSEQ multiplex PCR assay was applied. TCRdb took over this immuneACCESS table, retaining in-frame rearrangements with V and J assigned. Such tables are incomplete; in checked studies, under half of the missing clones stem from an unresolved V gene, and the remainder is unexplained. The sample profile shows about 92,000 clones; 82% of them were found once. The top ten hold approximately 9.4% of the sample. The data are from a study of control samples from healthy donors and cancer patients (dated by TCRdb to the early 2020s). According to the germline V gene, CDR1 reads SGHAT and CDR2 reads FQNNGV. Measured from the cysteine to the phenylalanine, the CDR3 is 15 residues long. Kept here is only the CDR3 DNA, which spans 45 bases and is read in frame from base 1. V lost 1 base and J lost 0 bases; the stretch between them is 9 bases long.

Source material: blood. This clonotype originated in a woman aged 60-75 years in good health. This sequence uses TRBV11-2 and TRBJ1-1, with a tentative D gene TRBD1 over 6 matching bases. The CDR3 corresponds to CASSLGGALNTEAFF. The sequenced DNA is TGTGCCAGCAGCTTAGGGGGGGCTTTGAACACTGAAGCTTTCTTT.